A selection of T cell receptor beta chains follows, all from one sample in a study of cytomegalovirus exposure and HLA in healthy donors. Using immunoSEQ multiplex PCR, the repertoire was profiled, and TCRdb retains in-frame clones only, with some absent. The sample holds about 130,000 clones, about 83% seen once. Sequencing was done on a sample of PBMCs. The receptors shown here come from a woman aged 40 to 55 in good health and CMV-seropositive. The CDR3 runs from the conserved cysteine through the conserved F or W. D genes are given only for firm matches. Expanded clones get a size class; other rows say once, few or many, or leave the size out.

>.|TRBV6-4|TRBJ2-2|TRBD2
CASSRSGTGELFF
TGTGCCAGCAGTCGTAGCGGGACCGGGGAGCTGTTTTTT
>.|TRBV4-1|TRBJ2-1|.
CASSQDTNNEQFF
TGCGCCAGCAGCCAAGACACAAACAATGAGCAGTTCTTC
>.|TRBV7-6|TRBJ2-3|.
CASSLPGWEVDTQYF
TGTGCCAGCAGCTTGCCGGGATGGGAGGTAGATACGCAGTATTTT
>.|TRBV9|TRBJ2-1|TRBD1
CASSNTGTENNEQFF
TGTGCCAGCAGCAACACCGGGACAGAGAACAATGAGCAGTTCTTC
>.|TRBV5-1|TRBJ2-1|TRBD2
CASSSTSQSYNEQFF
TGCGCCAGCAGCTCGACTAGCCAGTCCTACAATGAGCAGTTCTTC
>.|TRBV28|TRBJ2-2|.
CASSLQGFGELFF
TGTGCCAGCAGTTTACAGGGGTTCGGGGAGCTGTTTTTT
>.|TRBV7-9|TRBJ2-6|.
CASSPIRGQPGANVLTF
TGTGCCAGCAGCCCCATTAGAGGGCAGCCTGGGGCCAACGTCCTGACTTTC
>once|TRBV29-1|TRBJ2-1|TRBD2
CSVTSGVSYNEQFF
TGCAGCGTCACTAGCGGAGTTTCCTACAATGAGCAGTTCTTC
>.|TRBV9|TRBJ2-6|TRBD1
CASSARGQGRAGANVLTF
TGTGCCAGCAGCGCACGGGGACAGGGAAGAGCTGGGGCCAACGTCCTGACTTTC
>.|TRBV9|TRBJ2-7|TRBD1
CASSEGQGGPYEQYF
TGTGCCAGCAGCGAGGGACAGGGGGGCCCCTACGAGCAGTACTTC
>.|TRBV21-1|TRBJ1-2|.
CASSRDSYGYTF
TGTGCCAGCAGCCGCGACAGTTATGGCTACACCTTC
>.|TRBV13|TRBJ2-3|TRBD2
CASSKTSGSTDTQYF
TGTGCCAGCAGCAAAACTAGCGGGAGCACAGATACGCAGTATTTT
>.|TRBV10-1|TRBJ2-1|.
CASSVDYNNEQFF
TGCGCCAGCAGTGTGGACTACAACAATGAGCAGTTCTTC
>.|TRBV5-1|TRBJ1-5|TRBD1
CASSSGTGGPGQPQHF
TGCGCCAGCAGCTCCGGGACAGGGGGCCCGGGACAGCCCCAGCATTTT
>.|TRBV6-6|TRBJ2-1|TRBD1
CASSGTAALEQFF
TGTGCCAGCAGCGGGACAGCGGCTCTAGAGCAGTTCTTC
>.|TRBV6-5|TRBJ2-7|.
CASRPTGLISYEQYF
TGTGCCAGCAGACCGACAGGCCTTATCTCCTACGAGCAGTACTTC
>.|TRBV7-6|TRBJ1-1|TRBD1
CASSLTGVFEAFF
TGTGCCAGCAGCTTGACAGGGGTCTTTGAAGCTTTCTTT
>.|TRBV6-5|TRBJ1-1|TRBD1
CASSYVGTERSEAFF
TGTGCCAGCAGTTACGTGGGGACAGAGCGTTCTGAAGCTTTCTTT
>once|TRBV19|TRBJ1-1|.
CASSLTGNTEAFF
TGTGCCAGTAGCTTGACAGGGAACACTGAAGCTTTCTTT
>.|TRBV28|TRBJ1-5|TRBD1
CASSLGPGQGKYSNQPQHF
TGTGCCAGCAGTTTAGGACCGGGACAGGGGAAATATAGCAATCAGCCCCAGCATTTT
>once|TRBV27|TRBJ1-1|.
CASSLWANTEAFF
TGTGCCAGCAGTTTATGGGCGAACACTGAAGCTTTCTTT
>once|TRBV9|TRBJ2-5|TRBD2
CASSVSSGRGETQYF
TGTGCCAGCAGCGTATCCAGCGGGAGAGGGGAGACCCAGTACTTC
>.|TRBV4-1|TRBJ1-6|TRBD1
CASSPVTGKGSPLHF
TGCGCCAGCAGCCCGGTGACAGGGAAGGGATCACCCCTCCACTTT
>.|TRBV19|TRBJ1-2|TRBD1
CASTPPGQHLNYGYTF
TGTGCCAGTACCCCCCCGGGACAGCACCTTAACTATGGCTACACCTTC
>.|TRBV7-9|TRBJ2-5|.
CASSLKQPPQETQYF
TGTGCCAGCAGCTTGAAACAGCCCCCACAAGAGACCCAGTACTTC
>.|TRBV5-1|TRBJ1-1|.
CASNVARGSTEAFF
TGCGCCAGCAACGTCGCAAGGGGGAGCACTGAAGCTTTCTTT
>.|TRBV4-1|TRBJ1-6|.
CASSQDAGPNNSPLHF
TGCGCCAGCAGCCAAGATGCGGGACCAAATAATTCACCCCTCCACTTT
>once|TRBV7-6|TRBJ2-5|TRBD2
CASSPPRTRTETQYF
TGTGCCAGCAGCCCCCCTCGGACTAGGACGGAGACCCAGTACTTC
>.|TRBV5-4|TRBJ2-3|.
CASSPEPSTDTQYF
TGTGCCAGCAGCCCGGAGCCTAGCACAGATACGCAGTATTTT